Shown below are 9 T cell receptor beta chains from a single sample sequenced in a study of blood T cell repertoires in COVID-19. Sequenced by immunoSEQ multiplex PCR; TCRdb stores in-frame clones only, minus some. The table lists around 260,000 clones, about 87% of them singletons, with 2.3% in the top ten. The sequencing input was peripheral blood. The receptors come from a woman between 45 and 65 years old with acute or convalescent COVID-19.

This clone was seen just once. The V call is TRBV24-1, the J call TRBJ2-1; 10 nucleotides agree with TRBD1. The CDR3 is 17 residues long. With 3 bases clipped from V and 8 bases from J, the junction kept 12 bases outside the gene matches. Germline V lookup: CDR1 KGHDR, CDR2 SFDVKD. This chain's CDR3 is CATSDLTGTGEGDEQFF. In DNA form, the CDR3 reads TGTGCCACCAGTGATCTTACCGGGACAGGGGAGGGAGATGAGCAGTTCTTC.

The V call is TRBV19, the J call TRBJ2-1; TRBD1 agrees at 9 bases. The CDR3 runs 16 residues. V gave up 7 bases and J gave up 7 bases; unmatched junction bases: 14. Germline V CDR1 and CDR2: LNHDA, SQIVND (reference sequence). CDR3 protein: CASTGTGTGYSNEQFF. The CDR3 DNA follows: TGTGCCAGTACCGGTACCGGGACAGGGTATTCGAATGAGCAGTTCTTC.

This chain joins TRBV5-6 and TRBJ1-4; TRBD1 agrees at 7 bases. Germline V gene sequence: CDR1 SGHDT, CDR2 YYEEEE. Losses at the gene ends were 1 base for V and 0 bases for J; bases not matched to a gene: 3. The CDR3 has 16 residues. The DNA of the CDR3 is TGTGCCAGCAGCTTGTGGGGGACAGCAACTAATGAAAAACTGTTTTTT. Amino acids: CASSLWGTATNEKLFF.

The chain uses TRBV7-2 and TRBJ1-6, with unresolved D. There are 13 residues in the CDR3. The germline V and J ends were trimmed by 2 bases and 6 bases, with 5 bases remaining between them. The germline CDR1 and CDR2 sequences are SGHTA and FQGNSA. CDR3 protein: CASSLWANSPLHF. In DNA, the CDR3 is TGTGCCAGCAGCTTATGGGCTAATTCACCCCTCCACTTT.

The chain employs TRBV7-2 and TRBJ2-5, with a weak D call TRBD1 (6 bases). Germline V gives CDR1 SGHTA, CDR2 FQGNSA. V was pared by 2 bases and J by 1 base, with 14 bases between. This CDR3 is built from 16 residues. CDR3 region: CASSLSAVGGQETQYF. The DNA for the CDR3 is TGTGCCAGCAGCTTATCCGCGGTAGGGGGCCAAGAGACCCAGTACTTC.

The chain employs TRBV28 and TRBJ1-2; a weak D match, TRBD1 (5 bases). V lost 2 bases, J lost 4 bases, and 14 bases lay in between. CDR3 length equals 15 residues. Per the germline V gene, CDR1 is MDHEN and CDR2 is SYDVKM. In nucleotides, the CDR3 is TGTGCCAGCAGTTTAGGGGCGACAAATGCCTATGGCTACACCTTC. Translation gives CASSLGATNAYGYTF.

This clone was counted a few times. This sequence joins TRBV28 and TRBJ1-5; TRBD1 aligns across 7 bases. The trim removed 10 bases at V and 5 bases at J, leaving 5 bases unmatched. The CDR3 length is 12 residues. Per the germline V gene, CDR1 is MDHEN and CDR2 is SYDVKM. CDR3 nucleotides: TGTGCCAAAAGCACAGGGGATCAGCCCCAGCATTTT. Translation gives CAKSTGDQPQHF. The variable domain in full, with the rest retrieved from reference TRBV28 and TRBJ1-5, is DVKVTQSSRYLVKRTGEKVFLECVQDMDHENMFWYRQDPGLGLRLIYFSYDVKMKEKGDIPEGYSVSREKKERFSLILESASTNQTSMYLCAKSTGDQPQHFGDGTRLSIL.

This clone was found once. The chain has TRBV6-5 and TRBJ1-5; TRBD1 might be the D (6 bases). Trimming removed 7 bases at V and 5 bases at J, with 15 bases between. The CDR3 runs 14 residues. CDR1 is MNHEY and CDR2 is SVGAGI in the germline V gene. The CDR3 region is CASTNGRGYQPQHF. The CDR3 DNA is TGTGCCAGCACCAACGGCAGGGGTTATCAGCCCCAGCATTTT.

The chain combines TRBV18 with TRBJ2-1, with TRBD2 matching 10 bases. The CDR3 extends over 16 amino acids. V lost 0 bases, J lost 2 bases, and 1 base stayed unmatched. Germline lookup yields CDR1 KGHSH and CDR2 LQKENI. The CDR3 spells CASSPPSGRTYNEQFF. The CDR3 DNA follows: TGTGCCAGCTCACCACCTAGCGGGAGGACCTACAATGAGCAGTTCTTC.